These T cell receptor beta chains were read from a single sample in a study of identical twins. TCRdb analysed the 5' RACE reads with MiXCR anew, one entry per CDR3 protein. The sample lists 690,000 or so distinct CDR3 sequences; 8.6% were seen once. The sample also formed part of further work on yellow fever vaccine responses in identical twins.

Sample: PBMCs. The origin of the receptors is a woman in her late teens or twenties in good health. Both conserved end residues are trimmed from each CDR3.

j_call: TRBJ2-5; v_call: TRBV7-9; cdr3_aa: ASSSGRVETQY
j_call: TRBJ2-5; v_call: TRBV30; cdr3_aa: AWIGRDVTQY
j_call: TRBJ1-1; v_call: TRBV5-1; cdr3_aa: ASSLLLHTEAF
j_call: TRBJ1-1; v_call: TRBV29-1; cdr3_aa: SVDRRQGAQNTEAF
j_call: TRBJ1-2; v_call: TRBV29-1; cdr3_aa: SVTEINYGYT
j_call: TRBJ2-4; v_call: TRBV6-5; cdr3_aa: ATVTKNIQY
j_call: TRBJ1-1; v_call: TRBV5-1; cdr3_aa: ASSSRQTGTDAF
j_call: TRBJ1-5; v_call: TRBV7-9; cdr3_aa: ASSPRQPNQPQH
j_call: TRBJ2-2; v_call: TRBV12-3/TRBV12-4; cdr3_aa: ASSSRRVGELF
j_call: TRBJ2-1; v_call: TRBV11-2; cdr3_aa: ASSQLTLRLASSYNEQF
j_call: TRBJ2-7; v_call: TRBV20-1; cdr3_aa: SARSQTGIPQYEQY
j_call: TRBJ2-7; v_call: TRBV20-1; cdr3_aa: SGAGSYEQY
j_call: TRBJ2-3; v_call: TRBV20-1; cdr3_aa: SASPSGGPTDTQY
j_call: TRBJ1-2; v_call: TRBV7-2; cdr3_aa: ASSLSPFAGYT
j_call: TRBJ2-7; v_call: TRBV6-2/TRBV6-3; cdr3_aa: ANSNIYEQY
j_call: TRBJ2-7; v_call: TRBV28; cdr3_aa: ASSFRTSGRAQYEQY
j_call: TRBJ2-2; v_call: TRBV10-3; cdr3_aa: AINQVDTGELF
j_call: TRBJ2-7; v_call: TRBV5-1; cdr3_aa: ASSLLETTYEQY
j_call: TRBJ2-3; v_call: TRBV19; cdr3_aa: ASSMGQLRTDTQY
j_call: TRBJ2-7; v_call: TRBV27; cdr3_aa: ASSLPGAYEQY
j_call: TRBJ2-1; v_call: TRBV10-2; cdr3_aa: ASSDVSRGGYNEQF
j_call: TRBJ1-4; v_call: TRBV7-9; cdr3_aa: ASSAVGQGAPNEKLF
j_call: TRBJ2-1; v_call: TRBV29-1; cdr3_aa: SVGGTREQF
j_call: TRBJ2-1; v_call: TRBV5-1; cdr3_aa: ASSLSSGGFTEQF
j_call: TRBJ2-2; v_call: TRBV29-1; cdr3_aa: STTRSTGELF
j_call: TRBJ1-4; v_call: TRBV2; cdr3_aa: ASKGSTFEKLF
j_call: TRBJ2-2; v_call: TRBV6-1; cdr3_aa: ASSGQGAGELF
j_call: TRBJ2-2; v_call: TRBV15; cdr3_aa: ATSRGGDGELF
j_call: TRBJ2-3; v_call: TRBV4-2; cdr3_aa: ASSQDLTSGGSDTQY
j_call: TRBJ2-7; v_call: TRBV6-1; cdr3_aa: ASSPEAGGSYEQY
j_call: TRBJ2-1; v_call: TRBV27; cdr3_aa: ASRSEQRSYNEQF
j_call: TRBJ1-1; v_call: TRBV7-2; cdr3_aa: ASSLYRGVTEAF
j_call: TRBJ2-3; v_call: TRBV9; cdr3_aa: ASSAPTGDPSRAQY
j_call: TRBJ2-3; v_call: TRBV12-3/TRBV12-4; cdr3_aa: ASSAGADTQY
j_call: TRBJ1-4; v_call: TRBV7-9; cdr3_aa: ASRARTGVNEKLF
j_call: TRBJ1-2; v_call: TRBV10-3; cdr3_aa: ANLGGQGNYGYT
j_call: TRBJ2-7; v_call: TRBV4-2; cdr3_aa: ASSLAELPYEQY
j_call: TRBJ2-1; v_call: TRBV21-1; cdr3_aa: ASSPGVIPEQF
j_call: TRBJ1-1; v_call: TRBV7-6; cdr3_aa: ASSQRTSEAF